This record looks at one TCR beta chain sequence and its context. The sample originates from a study of T-cell memory formation after mild COVID-19. The V and J ends lost 6 bases and 8 bases, in that order; junction bases with no gene match: 10. This CDR3 is built from 15 residues. Germline CDR1 reads MNHEY; CDR2 reads SVGAGI. Using its own MiXCR run on the 5' RACE reads, TCRdb lists one record per CDR3 protein. The table includes about 340,000 distinct CDR3 sequences, roughly 13% detected once. The chain joins TRBV6-5 to TRBJ2-3; TRBD2 matches 11 bases. This sequence was found in a man between 18 and 29 years old who had mild COVID-19 (a few samples of this study predate the infection). Cell type and time point are not known. The sample taken for sequencing was PBMCs or a T cell subset sorted from them (not recorded which). CDR3 DNA: TGTGCCAGCAGCCAACTAGCGGGGGCTCTCGGTACGCAGTATTTT. This encodes CASSQLAGALGTQYF.